A selection of T cell receptor beta chains follows, all from one sample in a study of shared clonotypes between healthy human individuals. Sequencing used immunoSEQ multiplex PCR; TCRdb keeps in-frame clones, though not all of them. The sample shows over 850,000 clones, about four fifths of them seen only once. Material: memory CD4+ T cells from PBMCs. These receptors were collected from a man aged 18-30 years in good health. Some clones in this sample may be carry-over from other donors' samples. The CDR3 runs from the conserved cysteine through the conserved F or W. A D gene is named only where the DNA matches it firmly. Not all rows give a size; the values are once, few, many and, for expanded clones, a class.

>.|TRBJ2-7|.|TRBV27
CASSSRLRSNEQYF
TGTGCCAGCAGTTCGCGACTCAGAAGCAACGAGCAGTACTTC
>.|TRBJ1-1|.|TRBV4-2
CASSQVDSQENTEAFF
TGTGCCAGCAGCCAAGTGGATTCACAGGAGAACACTGAAGCTTTCTTT
>TRBD1|TRBJ2-7|.|TRBV29-1
CSVETRDRGPYEQYF
TGCAGCGTTGAAACCCGGGACAGGGGGCCTTACGAGCAGTACTTC
>.|TRBJ2-7|.|TRBV6-5
CASSTGSYEQYF
TGTGCCAGCAGTACAGGGTCCTACGAGCAGTACTTC
>TRBD1|TRBJ2-5|once|TRBV4-2
CASSQDNWDRAREQYF
TGTGCCAGCAGCCAAGATAACTGGGACAGGGCAAGGGAGCAGTACTTC
>TRBD2|TRBJ2-1|.|TRBV7-8
CASSLGLAGGFTYNEQFF
TGTGCCAGCAGCTTAGGACTAGCGGGAGGTTTCACCTACAATGAGCAGTTCTTC
>.|TRBJ1-1|.|TRBV5-4
CASSLGGLGTEAFF
TGTGCCAGCAGCTTGGGGGGGCTGGGCACTGAAGCTTTCTTT
>.|TRBJ2-2|.|TRBV27
CASSPRSAGELFF
TGTGCCAGCAGTCCCCGCTCCGCCGGGGAGCTGTTTTTT
>TRBD1|TRBJ2-1|few|TRBV10-2
CASTTGVTYEQFF
TGCGCCAGCACGACAGGGGTGACGTATGAGCAGTTCTTC
>TRBD1|TRBJ2-3|.|TRBV7-3
CASSLWDRDRTDTQYF
TGTGCCAGCAGCTTATGGGACAGGGACCGCACAGATACGCAGTATTTT
>.|TRBJ1-1|.|TRBV30
CAWSAFDSVAFF
TGTGCCTGGAGCGCATTTGACAGTGTCGCTTTCTTT
>TRBD2|TRBJ2-7|.|TRBV27
CASSTKGLAGYEQYF
TGTGCCAGCAGTACGAAGGGACTAGCTGGCTACGAGCAGTACTTC
>TRBD1|TRBJ2-7|.|TRBV28
CASSLTGLVYEQYF
TGTGCCAGCAGTTTGACAGGGCTGGTCTACGAGCAGTACTTC
>.|TRBJ1-1|.|TRBV2
CASSGPGMNTEAFF
TGTGCCAGCAGTGGTCCGGGCATGAACACTGAAGCTTTCTTT
>.|TRBJ2-7|once|TRBV28
CASSRGHSEQYF
TGTGCCAGCAGCCGCGGACACTCAGAGCAGTACTTC
>.|TRBJ2-5|.|TRBV4-1
CASSPNTQETQYF
TGCGCCAGCAGTCCGAATACACAAGAGACCCAGTACTTC
>TRBD2|TRBJ2-1|.|TRBV29-1
CSVQREPSYNEQFF
TGCAGCGTACAGCGGGAGCCTTCCTACAATGAGCAGTTCTTC
>.|TRBJ1-2|.|TRBV6-6
CASSPQGLYGYTF
TGTGCCAGCAGTCCCCAGGGGCTTTATGGCTACACCTTC
>.|TRBJ2-7|.|TRBV2
CASGRGRYYEQYF
TGTGCCAGCGGCAGGGGAAGGTACTACGAGCAGTACTTC
>TRBD2|TRBJ2-5|.|TRBV6-1
CASSDTGLAGVETQYF
TGTGCCAGCAGTGATACGGGACTAGCGGGAGTGGAGACCCAGTACTTC
>.|TRBJ1-5|.|TRBV28
CASSFTKRQPQHF
TGTGCCAGCAGTTTCACTAAACGGCAGCCCCAGCATTTT
>TRBD1|TRBJ1-6|.|TRBV2
CASRGTGARLGGSPLHF
TGTGCCAGCAGGGGGACAGGGGCGCGTTTAGGGGGTTCACCCCTCCACTTT
>.|TRBJ2-5|.|TRBV23-1
CASSRPEGRSETQYF
TGCGCCAGCAGTCGCCCCGAAGGTAGGTCAGAGACCCAGTACTTC
>.|TRBJ2-5|.|TRBV11-2
CASSKPQETQYF
TGTGCCAGCAGCAAACCTCAAGAGACCCAGTACTTC
>.|TRBJ1-5|.|TRBV30
CAWSFGQGSQPQHF
TGTGCCTGGAGTTTTGGGCAGGGTAGTCAGCCCCAGCATTTT
>.|TRBJ1-1|.|TRBV5-1
CASSLEAASNTEAFF
TGCGCCAGCAGCTTGGAGGCAGCCTCTAACACTGAAGCTTTCTTT
>TRBD1|TRBJ2-2|.|TRBV9
CASTTPGGNTGELFF
TGTGCCAGCACCACCCCAGGGGGTAATACCGGGGAGCTGTTTTTT
>TRBD1|TRBJ2-3|once|TRBV5-4
CASSFQGGTDTQYF
TGTGCCAGCAGCTTCCAGGGGGGCACAGATACGCAGTATTTT
>.|TRBJ1-5|.|TRBV4-1
CASSQWADYSNQPQHF
TGCGCCAGCAGCCAATGGGCCGACTATAGCAATCAGCCCCAGCATTTT
>TRBD2|TRBJ2-7|.|TRBV5-1
CASSSGGYEQYF
TGCGCCAGCAGCTCGGGAGGCTACGAGCAGTACTTC
>.|TRBJ2-2|.|TRBV5-1
CASSFQGVAGELFF
TGCGCCAGCAGTTTCCAGGGTGTCGCCGGGGAGCTGTTTTTT
>TRBD1|TRBJ2-3|few|TRBV4-2
CASGDRGLSTDTQYF
TGTGCCAGCGGGGACAGGGGGCTAAGTACAGATACGCAGTATTTT
>.|TRBJ1-1|.|TRBV5-1
CASSFRAENTEAFF
TGCGCCAGCAGCTTCCGGGCCGAGAACACTGAAGCTTTCTTT
>.|TRBJ1-3|.|TRBV18
CASSPRGSSGNTIYF
TGTGCCAGCTCACCAAGGGGTTCCTCTGGAAACACCATATATTTT
>.|TRBJ1-2|.|TRBV2
CASSGTGTAVGGYTF
TGTGCCAGCAGTGGGACCGGGACCGCTGTTGGGGGCTACACCTTC
>.|TRBJ2-7|.|TRBV27
CASSPDRYSYEQYF
TGTGCCAGCAGTCCCGACAGGTACTCCTACGAGCAGTACTTC
>.|TRBJ2-1|.|TRBV6-1
CASSRYPGYNEQFF
TGTGCCAGCAGTCGATACCCAGGCTACAATGAGCAGTTCTTC
>TRBD2|TRBJ2-1|.|TRBV19
CASSISGLAGEQFF
TGTGCCAGTAGTATCTCGGGGCTAGCGGGTGAGCAGTTCTTC
>.|TRBJ1-3|.|TRBV7-4
CASSLEGGNTIYF
TGTGCCAGCAGCTTAGAGGGTGGGAACACCATATATTTT
>.|TRBJ2-2|few|TRBV6-8
CASSYSRQLCGELFF
TGTGCCAGCAGTTACTCGAGGCAGCTGTGCGGGGAGCTGTTTTTT
>.|TRBJ1-5|many|TRBV10-2
CASMTGFFQPQHF
TGCGCCAGCATGACAGGATTCTTCCAGCCCCAGCATTTT
>TRBD2|TRBJ2-3|.|TRBV9
CASSHGGLAGGLSDTQYF
TGTGCCAGCAGTCACGGGGGACTAGCGGGAGGGTTGTCAGATACGCAGTATTTT
>.|TRBJ1-3|.|TRBV15
CATSRAGNGNTIYF
TGTGCCACCAGCAGGGCAGGGAATGGAAACACCATATATTTT
>TRBD2|TRBJ2-5|.|TRBV10-1
CASSSRGDQETQYF
TGCGCCAGCAGTTCGCGGGGGGATCAAGAGACCCAGTACTTC
>.|TRBJ2-7|.|TRBV10-3
CAISDWRDSYEQYF
TGTGCCATCAGTGATTGGCGGGACTCCTACGAGCAGTACTTC
>.|TRBJ2-5|.|TRBV7-6
CASSLGGREQTQYF
TGTGCCAGCAGCTTAGGAGGCAGGGAACAGACCCAGTACTTC
>TRBD1|TRBJ1-1|few|TRBV18
CASSLGQFEAFF
TGTGCCAGCTCACTGGGACAGTTTGAAGCTTTCTTT
>.|TRBJ2-7|once|TRBV10-2
CASSDSLPGYEQYF
TGCGCCAGCAGTGACAGTCTCCCTGGGTACGAGCAGTACTTC
>.|TRBJ1-2|.|TRBV7-9
CASSLAGREWSYGYTF
TGTGCCAGCAGCTTAGCGGGCAGGGAGTGGTCCTATGGCTACACCTTC
>TRBD1|TRBJ2-1|few|TRBV5-4
CASSLSQRQGYNEQFF
TGTGCCAGCAGCTTGTCGCAACGACAGGGGTACAATGAGCAGTTCTTC
>TRBD1|TRBJ1-1|many|TRBV4-1
CASRKGGAGGGTEAFF
TGCGCCAGCAGAAAGGGGGGGGCAGGGGGCGGCACTGAAGCTTTCTTT
>TRBD1|TRBJ1-2|few|TRBV28
CASRPPGQGALANYGYTF
TGTGCCAGCAGGCCCCCGGGACAGGGGGCCCTAGCTAACTATGGCTACACCTTC